This TCR beta chain was sequenced in a study of blood T cell repertoires in COVID-19. Looking at the study overall: From the United States, Italy and Spain came samples of acute and convalescent COVID-19. In each case, the material was cDNA or gDNA derived from T cells, B-cell-depleted T cells, or PBMCs.

Using immunoSEQ multiplex PCR, the repertoire was profiled, and TCRdb retains in-frame clones only, with some absent. This repertoire shows hundreds of thousands of clones, more than 70% found once; its top ten account for about 7.8%. The receptor's source is a woman aged 45-65 years who had recovered from COVID-19. Material: peripheral blood.

This CDR3 is CASSRDNRFSGNTIYF. DNA of the CDR3: TGTGCCAGCAGCCGGGACAACCGATTCTCTGGAAACACCATATATTTT. The V gene is TRBV2, the J gene TRBJ1-3, with D possibly being TRBD1 (6 bases). V dropped 6 bases and J dropped 0 bases, with 15 bases sitting between them. The CDR3 is 16 amino acids. Germline CDR1 and CDR2: SNHLY and FYNNEI.